This T cell receptor (beta chain) appears in the sequencing data of a study of early T cells in non-severe SARS-CoV-2 infection. The length of the CDR3 is 13 residues. The germline V gene has CDR1 SQVTM and CDR2 ANQGSEA. Unmatched junction bases numbered 3, after V lost 3 bases and J lost 4 bases. This clonotype came up a few times. A single record per CDR3 protein comes from TCRdb applying MiXCR to the 5' RACE reads. The sample lists approximately 69,000 distinct CDR3 sequences, 10% to 15% occurring once. This TCR came from an adult who was a healthcare worker with PCR-confirmed SARS-CoV-2 infection or an uninfected control (not recorded which). The source material was whole blood. The chain employs TRBV29-1 and TRBJ2-1, with 7 bases lining up with TRBD1. CDR3 sequence: CSVDGDSYNEQFF. CDR3 nucleotide sequence: TGCAGCGTTGATGGGGACAGTTACAATGAGCAGTTCTTC.